These 8 T cell receptor beta chains originate from one sample sequenced in a study of PD-L1 blockade in urothelial cancer. TCRdb's table, derived via immunoSEQ multiplex PCR, lists solely in-frame clones and lacks some. The data contain tens of thousands of clones, more than 75% of them singletons. Source: PBMCs, taken around atezolizumab (anti-PD-L1) treatment. The receptor source for this set is a man between 65 and 85 years old with urothelial cancer.

This clone was picked up a small number of times. The rearrangement links TRBV19 to TRBJ1-1, with a tentative D call TRBD1 (6 bases). The germline gives CDR1 LNHDA, CDR2 SQIVND (reference sequence). V was shortened by 6 bases and J by 6 bases, with 14 bases between the two germline ends. The CDR3 runs to 13 residues. The CDR3 reads CASSRRGASEAFF. The DNA for the CDR3 is TGTGCCAGTAGCCGCCGGGGGGCGTCTGAAGCTTTCTTT.

This clone has a handful of counts. The V and J genes are TRBV11-3 and TRBJ2-2; D might be TRBD1 (5 bases). Trimming pared 6 bases from V and 6 bases from J, leaving 8 bases between. Per germline, CDR1 SGHNT and CDR2 YENEEA. The CDR3 is made up of 12 amino acids. The CDR3 is CASRRGSGELFF. Written as DNA, the CDR3 is TGTGCCAGCAGAAGGGGATCCGGGGAGCTGTTTTTT.

The V call is TRBV12-5, the J call TRBJ2-1, with 8 bases fitting TRBD1. The ends lost 2 bases at V and 7 bases at J; junction bases unmatched: 4. This CDR3 has 14 residues. CDR1 and CDR2 (germline): LGHNT, FRNRAP. The CDR3 nucleotides read TGTGCTAGTGGTTTGCGGCAGGGGGCGAATGAGCAGTTCTTC. This encodes CASGLRQGANEQFF.

The rearrangement links TRBV7-2 to TRBJ2-3; D may be TRBD2 (5 bases). CDR3 length: 14 amino acids. Trimming removed 5 bases from V and 4 bases from J, with 13 bases in between. The germline gives CDR1 SGHTA, CDR2 FQGNSA. The CDR3: CASSRYVAPDTQYF. CDR3 coding DNA: TGTGCCAGCAGCCGTTACGTAGCGCCAGATACGCAGTATTTT.

The chain employs TRBV10-3 and TRBJ1-1, with D unresolved. Germline loops: CDR1 ENHRY, CDR2 SYGVKD. The CDR3 covers 13 residues. V lost 10 bases to trimming and J lost 3 bases, with 15 bases between them. The CDR3, as DNA: TGTGCCACACTGGGAGCACGGGACACTGAAGCTTTCTTT. Translated: CATLGARDTEAFF.

This chain uses TRBV10-3 with TRBJ1-1, with a possible D match to TRBD1 (6 bases). Germline V gene sequence: CDR1 ENHRY, CDR2 SYGVKD. This CDR3 is 12 amino acids long. Trimming removed 7 bases at V and 1 base at J, with 7 bases between. CDR3 sequence (DNA): TGTGCCATCAAAGGGGGGAACACTGAAGCTTTCTTT. This codes for CAIKGGNTEAFF.

This chain links TRBV5-1 with TRBJ1-1; TRBD1 aligns across 9 bases. Per the germline V gene, CDR1 is SGHRS and CDR2 is YFSETQ. The CDR3 runs 15 residues. V lost 0 bases and J lost 4; bases outside the gene matches: 4. CDR3 DNA sequence: TGCGCCAGCAGCTTGGCCACAGGGGGCCTCACTGAAGCTTTCTTT. Protein sequence: CASSLATGGLTEAFF.

The rearrangement uses TRBV19 and TRBJ2-3; possible D gene TRBD2, 7 bases. Trimming cost V 6 bases and J 0 bases, with 16 bases left between them. Looked up from germline, CDR1 is LNHDA and CDR2 is SQIVND (reference sequence). There are 16 residues in the CDR3. CDR3 loop: CASSPQGLPSTDTQYF. DNA for the CDR3: TGTGCCAGTAGCCCACAGGGACTACCTAGCACAGATACGCAGTATTTT.